This passage covers 2 T cell receptor beta chains from one sample sequenced in a study of CD8 T cells in ankylosing spondylitis. Study results and caveats: About eight highly homologous variants made up a TCR beta motif that seemed to typify ankylosing spondylitis blood.

TCRdb passed the 5' RACE reads through MiXCR, listing each CDR3 protein once. Of around 490,000 distinct CDR3 sequences detected, approximately 5% appear once; the ten largest clones hold under 4.5%. No antigens are known for them. The sample was blood, either unsorted or a sorted T cell fraction (not recorded which). The receptors were gathered from a male donor with ankylosing spondylitis.

At least ten counts were recorded for this clonotype. This chain links TRBV6-2 or TRBV6-3 with TRBJ2-7, with TRBD2 identical over 7 bases. Per the germline V gene, CDR1 is MNHEY and CDR2 is SVGEGT. The CDR3 runs 16 residues. Trimming at V came to 2 bases and at J to 1 base, leaving 8 bases not matched to a gene. CDR3 DNA sequence: TGTGCCAGCAGTTACGGGAGGGGCGCGCTTTCCTACGAGCAGTACTTC. This sequence encodes CASSYGRGALSYEQYF.

The V call is TRBV20-1, the J call TRBJ2-7; D may be TRBD2 (6 bases). The CDR3 runs 11 residues. Germline CDR1 DFQATT, CDR2 SNEGSKA (reference sequence). V dropped 6 bases and J dropped 3 bases, with 9 bases sitting between them. CDR3 in amino acids: CSATGGYEQYF. As DNA, the CDR3 is TGCAGTGCGACCGGGGGCTACGAGCAGTACTTC.